This entry describes one T cell receptor (beta chain). MiXCR, run by TCRdb on the RT-PCR reads, gives a single entry per CDR3 protein. The sample holds roughly 190,000 distinct CDR3 sequences, 41% seen once. The record originates from a study of patients and donors after allogeneic stem cell transplantation. The sequence derives from a human donor who was either an allogeneic HSCT recipient or a stem cell or donor lymphocyte infusion donor (not recorded which). It is not recorded whose cells these are; they may come from a transplant donor. The sequenced material came from blood, either unsorted or a sorted T cell fraction (not recorded which).

The CDR3 loop reads CATSEAGGFEGRYNEQFF. The CDR3 bases are TGTGCCACCAGTGAGGCGGGTGGGTTCGAGGGCCGTTACAATGAGCAGTTCTTC. The rearrangement links TRBV24-1 to TRBJ2-1; perhaps TRBD2 as D (5 bases). The CDR3 totals 18 residues. Per germline, CDR1 KGHDR and CDR2 SFDVKD. With 4 bases removed from V and 4 bases from J, the gap between germline ends came to 22 bases.